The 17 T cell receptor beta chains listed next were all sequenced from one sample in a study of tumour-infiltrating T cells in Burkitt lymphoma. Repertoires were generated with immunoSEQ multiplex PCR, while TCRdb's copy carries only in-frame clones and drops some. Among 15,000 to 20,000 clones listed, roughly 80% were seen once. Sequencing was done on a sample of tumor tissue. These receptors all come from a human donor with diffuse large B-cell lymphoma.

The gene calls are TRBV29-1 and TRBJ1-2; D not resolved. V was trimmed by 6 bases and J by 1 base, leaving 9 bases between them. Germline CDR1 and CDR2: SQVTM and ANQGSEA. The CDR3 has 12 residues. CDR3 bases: TGCAGCGTGGCATCCGATAACTATGGCTACACCTTC. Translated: CSVASDNYGYTF. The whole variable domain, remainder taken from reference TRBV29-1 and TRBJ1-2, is SAVISQKPSRDICQRGTSLTIQCQVDSQVTMMFWYRQQPGQSLTLIATANQGSEATYESGFVIDKFPISRPNLTFSTLTVSNMSPEDSSIYLCSVASDNYGYTFGSGTRLTVV.

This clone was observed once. DNA for the CDR3: TGTGCCAGTAGCGTAACAGGGGGCACTAATCAGCCCCAGCATTTT. Amino acids: CASSVTGGTNQPQHF. The chain couples TRBV19 to TRBJ1-5; 9 bases map to TRBD1. The CDR3 has 15 amino acids. V trimming: 6 bases; J trimming: 4 bases; junction bases outside the gene matches: 7. Germline V CDR1 and CDR2: LNHDA, SQIVND (reference sequence).

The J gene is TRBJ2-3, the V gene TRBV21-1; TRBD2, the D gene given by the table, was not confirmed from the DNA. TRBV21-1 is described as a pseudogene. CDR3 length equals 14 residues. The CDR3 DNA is TGTGCCAGCAGCAAAGCCCAGCGGGAGTGGACGCAGTATTTT. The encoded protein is CASSKAQREWTQYF.

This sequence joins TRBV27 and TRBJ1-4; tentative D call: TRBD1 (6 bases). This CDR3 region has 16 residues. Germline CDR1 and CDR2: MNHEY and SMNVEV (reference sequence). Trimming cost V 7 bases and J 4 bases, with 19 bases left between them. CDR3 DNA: TGTGCCAGCAAAGAACAGGGTCTGAGGGTTAATGAAAAACTGTTTTTT. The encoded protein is CASKEQGLRVNEKLFF.

The CDR3 DNA is TGTGCCAGCAGTTCGACTAGCGGGAGCTACAATGAGCAGTTCTTC. It yields the protein CASSSTSGSYNEQFF. The rearrangement links TRBV2 to TRBJ2-1, with 12 bases matching TRBD2. The junction had 2 bases not matched to a gene; V was cut back by 5 bases and J by 3 bases. The CDR3 covers 15 residues. CDR1 and CDR2 from the germline V gene are SNHLY and FYNNEI.

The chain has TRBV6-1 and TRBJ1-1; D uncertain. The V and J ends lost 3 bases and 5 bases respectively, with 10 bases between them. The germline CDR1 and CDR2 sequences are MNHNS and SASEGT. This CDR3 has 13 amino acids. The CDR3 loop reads CASSEDWRTEAFF. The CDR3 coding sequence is TGTGCCAGCAGTGAGGACTGGCGGACTGAAGCTTTCTTT.

The CDR3 nucleotides are TGCAGCGTTGACACCGGGGAGCTGTTTTTT. This encodes CSVDTGELFF. The chain uses TRBV29-1 and TRBJ2-2; unclear D gene. This CDR3 is 10 amino acids long. From germline, CDR1 is SQVTM and CDR2 ANQGSEA. V lost 3 bases, J lost 4 bases, and 0 bases lay in between.

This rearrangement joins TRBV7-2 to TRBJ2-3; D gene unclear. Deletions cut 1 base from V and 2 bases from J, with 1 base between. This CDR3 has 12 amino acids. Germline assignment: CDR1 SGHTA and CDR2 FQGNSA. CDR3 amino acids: CASSLDTDTQYF. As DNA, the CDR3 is TGTGCCAGCAGCTTAGACACAGATACGCAGTATTTT.

The CDR3 spells CASSIYWVGTSSNEQFF. The CDR3 nucleotides are TGTGCCAGTAGTATCTACTGGGTCGGGACTAGCTCCAATGAGCAGTTCTTC. The V call is TRBV19, the J call TRBJ2-1, with 9 bases fitting TRBD2. Germline values: CDR1 LNHDA, CDR2 SQIVND (reference sequence). The length of the CDR3 is 17 residues. Germline trimming cut 3 bases from V and 6 bases from J; bases unmatched to any gene: 12.

Written as DNA, the CDR3 is TGTGCCAGCTCACCCGTCTACCAAGAGACCCAGTACTTC. As protein: CASSPVYQETQYF. The J gene is TRBJ2-5, the V gene TRBV18, with no clear D. The CDR3 is 13 amino acids. Germline V gene sequence: CDR1 KGHSH, CDR2 LQKENI. The V end was cut by 3 bases, the J end by 0 bases, with 5 bases between. Using reference TRBV18 and TRBJ2-5 for the parts outside the CDR3, the full variable domain is NAGVMQNPRHLVRRRGQEARLRCSPMKGHSHVYWYRQLPEEGLKFMVYLQKENIIDESGMPKERFSAEFPKEGPSILRIQQVVRGDSAAYFCASSPVYQETQYFGPGTRLLVL.

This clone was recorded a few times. CDR3 amino acids: CASSIGQGAIGTEAFF. DNA of the CDR3: TGTGCCAGCAGTATTGGACAGGGGGCGATAGGCACTGAAGCTTTCTTT. This rearrangement joins TRBV7-9 to TRBJ1-1; 11 nucleotides match TRBD1. The CDR3 runs 16 residues. The V gene end was trimmed by 6 bases and the J gene end by 4 bases; junction bases not matched to a gene: 10. Per germline, CDR1 SEHNR and CDR2 FQNEAQ (reference sequence).

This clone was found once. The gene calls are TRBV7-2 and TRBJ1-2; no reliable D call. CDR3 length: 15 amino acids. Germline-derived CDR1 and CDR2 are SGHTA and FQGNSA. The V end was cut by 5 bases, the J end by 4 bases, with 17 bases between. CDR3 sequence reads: CASSLTVDYRYGYTF. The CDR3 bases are TGTGCCAGCAGCCTTACAGTGGACTACCGCTATGGCTACACCTTC.

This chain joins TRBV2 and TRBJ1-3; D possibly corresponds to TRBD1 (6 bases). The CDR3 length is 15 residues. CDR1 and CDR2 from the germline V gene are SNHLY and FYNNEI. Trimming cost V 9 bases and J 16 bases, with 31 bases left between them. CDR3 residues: CASTGGDTGIGERYF. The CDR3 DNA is TGTGCCAGTACTGGGGGGGACACAGGGATCGGTGAACGGTATTTT.

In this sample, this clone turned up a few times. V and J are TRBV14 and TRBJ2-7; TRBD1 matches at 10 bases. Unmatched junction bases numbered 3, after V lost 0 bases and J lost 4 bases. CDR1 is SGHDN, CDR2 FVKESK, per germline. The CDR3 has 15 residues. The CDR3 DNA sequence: TGTGCCAGCAGCCAAGAGACAGGGGGCTCTTACGAGCAGTACTTC. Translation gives CASSQETGGSYEQYF. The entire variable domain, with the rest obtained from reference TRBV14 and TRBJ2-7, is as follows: EAGVTQFPSHSVIEKGQTVTLRCDPISGHDNLYWYRRVMGKEIKFLLHFVKESKQDESGMPNNRFLAERTGGTYSTLKVQPAELEDSGVYFCASSQETGGSYEQYFGPGTRLTVT.

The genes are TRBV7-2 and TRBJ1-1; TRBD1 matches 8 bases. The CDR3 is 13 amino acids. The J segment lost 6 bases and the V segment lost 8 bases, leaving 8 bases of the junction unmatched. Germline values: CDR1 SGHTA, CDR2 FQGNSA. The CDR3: CASGRDRGSEAFF. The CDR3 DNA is TGTGCCAGCGGACGTGACAGGGGTTCTGAAGCTTTCTTT.

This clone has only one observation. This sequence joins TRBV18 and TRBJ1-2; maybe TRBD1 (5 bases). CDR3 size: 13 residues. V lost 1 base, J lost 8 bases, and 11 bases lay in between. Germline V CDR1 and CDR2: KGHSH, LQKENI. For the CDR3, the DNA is TGTGCCAGCTCACCACGCCCAAGGGACGGCTACACCTTC. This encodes CASSPRPRDGYTF.

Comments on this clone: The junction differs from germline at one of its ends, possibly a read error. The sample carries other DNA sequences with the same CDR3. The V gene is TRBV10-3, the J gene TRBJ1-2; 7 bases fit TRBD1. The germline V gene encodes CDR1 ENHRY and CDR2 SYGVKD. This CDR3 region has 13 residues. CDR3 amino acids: CAITTGESDGYTF. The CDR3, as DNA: TGTGCCATCACCACAGGGGAATCTGATGGCTACACTTTC.